The 2 T cell receptor beta chains below come from one sample, sequenced in a study of control samples from healthy donors and cancer patients. Data came from immunoSEQ multiplex PCR; TCRdb stores just in-frame clones and leaves some out. Altogether about 130,000 clones are present, over 80% being singletons, with the ten largest covering 0.55% to 0.65%. The sequenced material came from PBMCs. The receptors here all came from an older man with head and neck cancer.

This clone appeared once. This chain joins TRBV7-9 and TRBJ2-3; D gene ambiguous. Between the trimmed V and J ends, which lost 3 bases and 4 bases, there was a span of 11 bases. The CDR3 length is 14 residues. Germline V gives CDR1 SEHNR, CDR2 FQNEAQ (reference sequence). CDR3 coding DNA: TGTGCCAGCAGCTTGCCCCAGATATCAGATACGCAGTATTTT. Translating it yields CASSLPQISDTQYF.

This chain joins TRBV12-5 and TRBJ1-1, with no clear D. The germline V gene encodes CDR1 LGHNT and CDR2 FRNRAP. V was clipped by 4 bases and J by 6 bases, with 18 bases between them. The CDR3 is 15 residues long. CDR3 sequence: CASGSPPGGDSEAFF. In DNA, the CDR3 is TGTGCTAGTGGTTCCCCTCCCGGTGGAGACTCTGAAGCTTTCTTT.